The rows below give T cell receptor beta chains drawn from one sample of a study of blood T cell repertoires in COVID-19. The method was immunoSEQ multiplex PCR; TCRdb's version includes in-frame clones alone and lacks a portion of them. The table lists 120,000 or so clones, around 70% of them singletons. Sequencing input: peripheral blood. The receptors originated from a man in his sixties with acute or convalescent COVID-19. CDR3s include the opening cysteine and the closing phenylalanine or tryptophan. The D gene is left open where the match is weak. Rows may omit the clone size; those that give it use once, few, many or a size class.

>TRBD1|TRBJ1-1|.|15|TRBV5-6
CASSFWTGEGTEAFF
TGTGCCAGCAGCTTTTGGACAGGGGAAGGCACTGAAGCTTTCTTT
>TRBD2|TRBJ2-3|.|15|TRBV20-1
CSARVAGGSTDTQYF
TGCAGTGCTCGTGTAGCGGGGGGAAGCACAGATACGCAGTATTTT
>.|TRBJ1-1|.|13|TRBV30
CAWSVQVWAEAFF
TGTGCCTGGAGTGTGCAGGTTTGGGCTGAAGCTTTCTTT
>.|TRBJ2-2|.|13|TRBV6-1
CASSERYTGELFF
TGTGCCAGCAGTGAACGGTATACCGGGGAGCTGTTTTTT
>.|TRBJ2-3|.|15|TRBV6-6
CASSYPSGSEDTQYF
TGTGCCAGCAGTTATCCGTCAGGTTCCGAAGATACGCAGTATTTT
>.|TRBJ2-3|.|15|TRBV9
CASSVGPGSTDTQYF
TGTGCCAGCAGCGTGGGGCCCGGGAGCACAGATACGCAGTATTTT
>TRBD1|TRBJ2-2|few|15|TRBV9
CASSPWTGETGELFF
TGTGCCAGCAGCCCCTGGACAGGGGAGACCGGGGAGCTGTTTTTT
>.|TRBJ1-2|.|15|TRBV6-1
CASSELRIIGYGYTF
TGTGCCAGCAGTGAATTGAGGATTATCGGCTATGGCTACACCTTC
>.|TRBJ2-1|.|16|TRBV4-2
CASSQPQGKGANEQFF
TGTGCCAGCAGCCAACCCCAGGGTAAAGGGGCCAATGAGCAGTTCTTC
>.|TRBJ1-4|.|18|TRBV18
CASSPPIGAGVENEKLFF
TGTGCCAGCTCACCACCGATTGGCGCAGGGGTAGAAAATGAAAAACTGTTTTTT
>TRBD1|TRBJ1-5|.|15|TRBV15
CATNRGPHSNQPQHF
TGTGCCACCAACAGGGGGCCGCATAGCAATCAGCCCCAGCATTTT
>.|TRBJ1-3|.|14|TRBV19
CASSIGDSGNTIYF
TGTGCCAGTAGTATCGGTGACTCTGGAAACACCATATATTTT
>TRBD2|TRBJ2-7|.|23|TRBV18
CASSLTELAATGLAGGPEDEQYF
TGTGCCAGCTCACTGACGGAATTGGCGGCAACGGGACTAGCGGGAGGGCCTGAGGACGAGCAGTACTTC
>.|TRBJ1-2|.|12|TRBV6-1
CASTGAGYGYTF
TGTGCCAGCACAGGGGCTGGCTATGGCTACACCTTC
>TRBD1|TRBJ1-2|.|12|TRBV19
CASRQGENGYTF
TGTGCCAGTAGACAGGGGGAAAATGGCTACACCTTC
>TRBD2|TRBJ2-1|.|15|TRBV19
CASSISYGRADEQFF
TGTGCCAGTAGTATAAGTTACGGGAGGGCAGATGAGCAGTTCTTC
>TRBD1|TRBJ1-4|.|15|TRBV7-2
CASSLNRGLNEKLFF
TGTGCCAGCAGCCTAAACAGGGGTCTTAATGAAAAACTGTTTTTT
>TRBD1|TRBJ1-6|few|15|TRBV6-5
CASSSTGGDGTPLHF
TGTGCCAGCAGTTCCACAGGGGGCGACGGGACACCCCTCCACTTT
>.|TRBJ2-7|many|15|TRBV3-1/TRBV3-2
CASSQGISRSYEQYF
TGTGCCAGCAGCCAAGGGATATCGAGGTCCTACGAGCAGTACTTC
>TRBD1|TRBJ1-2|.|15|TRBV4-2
CASSQAGTGMLGYTF
TGTGCCAGCAGCCAAGCCGGGACAGGGATGCTTGGCTACACCTTC
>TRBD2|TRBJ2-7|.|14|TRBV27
CASSFLSGGGEQYF
TGTGCCAGCAGTTTCCTGAGCGGGGGTGGAGAGCAGTACTTC
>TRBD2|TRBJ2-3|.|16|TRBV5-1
CASSLGLAGGKDTQYF
TGCGCCAGCAGCTTGGGACTAGCGGGAGGGAAAGATACGCAGTATTTT
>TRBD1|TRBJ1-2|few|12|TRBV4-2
CASSPTGQGYTF
TGTGCCAGCAGCCCGACAGGGCAGGGCTACACCTTC
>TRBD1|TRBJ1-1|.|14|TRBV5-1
CASSLQGAWAEAFF
TGCGCCAGCAGCTTGCAGGGGGCGTGGGCTGAAGCTTTCTTT
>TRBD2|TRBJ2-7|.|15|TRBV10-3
CATSSGRGASYEQYF
TGTGCCACCAGTAGCGGGAGGGGTGCCTCCTACGAGCAGTACTTC
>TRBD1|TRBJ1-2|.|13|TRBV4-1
CASSQWDSYGYTF
TGCGCCAGCAGCCAATGGGACAGCTATGGCTACACCTTC
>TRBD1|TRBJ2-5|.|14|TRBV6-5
CASSHRQGQETQYF
TGTGCCAGCAGCCATCGACAGGGGCAGGAGACCCAGTACTTC
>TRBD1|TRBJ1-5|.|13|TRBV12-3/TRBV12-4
CASSLDRAGPQHF
TGTGCCAGCAGCCTGGACAGGGCTGGGCCCCAGCATTTT
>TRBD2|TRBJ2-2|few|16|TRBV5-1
CASSATSGGVSGELFF
TGCGCCAGCAGCGCGACTAGCGGGGGTGTATCCGGGGAGCTGTTTTTT
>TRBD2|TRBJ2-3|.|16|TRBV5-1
CASSLASSGAKDTQYF
TGCGCCAGCAGCTTGGCGTCTAGCGGTGCGAAAGATACGCAGTATTTT
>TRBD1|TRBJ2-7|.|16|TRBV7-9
CASSRTGQGTSYEQYF
TGTGCCAGCAGCCGAACGGGACAGGGGACCTCCTACGAGCAGTACTTC
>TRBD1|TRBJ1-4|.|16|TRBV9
CASSEGTGVYNEKLFF
TGTGCCAGCAGCGAAGGGACAGGGGTTTATAATGAAAAACTGTTTTTT
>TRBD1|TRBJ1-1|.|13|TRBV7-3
CASGMTGVTEAFF
TGTGCCAGCGGCATGACAGGGGTCACTGAAGCTTTCTTT
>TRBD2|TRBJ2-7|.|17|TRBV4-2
CASSHAPPSGGVYEQYF
TGTGCCAGCAGCCACGCCCCCCCTAGCGGGGGAGTCTACGAGCAGTACTTC
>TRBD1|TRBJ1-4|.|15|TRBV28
CASSYGTGGAEKLFF
TGTGCCAGCAGTTACGGGACAGGGGGGGCTGAAAAACTGTTTTTT
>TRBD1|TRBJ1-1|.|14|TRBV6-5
CASTKQGMNTEAFF
TGTGCCAGCACAAAACAGGGGATGAACACTGAAGCTTTCTTT